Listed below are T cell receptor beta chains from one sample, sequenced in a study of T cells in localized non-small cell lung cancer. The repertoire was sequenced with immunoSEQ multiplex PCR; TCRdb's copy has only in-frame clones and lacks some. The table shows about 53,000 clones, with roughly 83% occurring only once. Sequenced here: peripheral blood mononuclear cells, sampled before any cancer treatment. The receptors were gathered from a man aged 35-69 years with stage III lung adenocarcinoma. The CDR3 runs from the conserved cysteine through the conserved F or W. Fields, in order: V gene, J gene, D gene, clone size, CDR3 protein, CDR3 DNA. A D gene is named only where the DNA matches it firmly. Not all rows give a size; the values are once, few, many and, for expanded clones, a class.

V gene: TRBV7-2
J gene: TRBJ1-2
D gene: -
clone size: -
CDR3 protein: CASSSPGGYGYTF
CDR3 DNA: TGTGCCAGCAGCTCCCCGGGGGGCTATGGCTACACCTTC

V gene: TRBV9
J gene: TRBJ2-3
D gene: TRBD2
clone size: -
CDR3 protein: CASSVGPTSALSGSDTQYF
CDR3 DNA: TGTGCCAGCAGCGTAGGCCCGACTAGCGCTTTATCAGGATCAGATACGCAGTATTTT

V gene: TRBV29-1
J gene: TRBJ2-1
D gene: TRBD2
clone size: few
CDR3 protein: CSVEGREGQSSYNEQFF
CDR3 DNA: TGCAGCGTTGAAGGGCGGGAGGGCCAGAGCTCCTACAATGAGCAGTTCTTC

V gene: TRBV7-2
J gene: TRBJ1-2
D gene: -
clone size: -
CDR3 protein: CASSLPGDYGYTF
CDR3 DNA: TGTGCCAGCAGCTTACCAGGAGACTATGGCTACACCTTC

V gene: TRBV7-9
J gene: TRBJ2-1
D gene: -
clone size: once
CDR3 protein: CASSLDSGAAYNEQFF
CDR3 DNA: TGTGCCAGCAGCTTAGATTCAGGGGCGGCCTACAATGAGCAGTTCTTC

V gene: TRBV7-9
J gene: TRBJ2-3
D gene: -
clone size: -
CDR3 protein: CASSWGTHTQYF
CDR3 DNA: TGTGCCAGCAGCTGGGGGACTCATACGCAGTATTTT

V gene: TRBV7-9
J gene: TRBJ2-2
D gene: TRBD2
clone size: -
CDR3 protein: CASREGGLGSGGELFF
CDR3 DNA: TGTGCCAGCAGAGAAGGAGGACTAGGAAGCGGCGGGGAGCTGTTTTTT

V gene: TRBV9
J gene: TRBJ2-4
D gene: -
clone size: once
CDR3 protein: CASSDPGYIQYF
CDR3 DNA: TGTGCCAGCAGCGACCCGGGGTACATTCAGTACTTC

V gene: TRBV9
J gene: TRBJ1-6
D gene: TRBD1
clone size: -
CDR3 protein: CASSPGDRKNSPLHF
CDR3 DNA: TGTGCCAGCAGCCCCGGGGACAGGAAAAATTCACCCCTCCACTTT

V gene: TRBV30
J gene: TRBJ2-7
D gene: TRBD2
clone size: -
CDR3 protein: CAWNEGTSGREQYF
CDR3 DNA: TGTGCCTGGAATGAGGGGACTAGCGGGAGGGAGCAGTACTTC

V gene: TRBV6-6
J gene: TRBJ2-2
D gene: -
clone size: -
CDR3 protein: CASRHSGTGELFF
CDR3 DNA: TGTGCCAGCAGACATAGCGGCACCGGGGAGCTGTTTTTT

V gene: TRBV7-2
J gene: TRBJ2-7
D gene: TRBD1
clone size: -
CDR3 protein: CASSLLPVQGIPYEQYF
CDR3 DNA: TGTGCCAGCAGCTTATTACCGGTACAGGGGATACCCTACGAGCAGTACTTC

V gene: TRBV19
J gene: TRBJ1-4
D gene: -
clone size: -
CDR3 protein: CASRKPGTHNEKLFF
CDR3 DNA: TGTGCCAGTAGGAAGCCCGGGACTCATAATGAAAAACTGTTTTTT

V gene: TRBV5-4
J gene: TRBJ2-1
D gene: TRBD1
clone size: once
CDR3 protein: CASSLQGVINNEQFF
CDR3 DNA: TGTGCCAGCAGCCTACAGGGGGTGATCAACAATGAGCAGTTCTTC

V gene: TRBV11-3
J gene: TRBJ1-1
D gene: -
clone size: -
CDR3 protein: CASSEGGTEAFF
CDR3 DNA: TGTGCCAGCAGCGAGGGAGGCACTGAAGCTTTCTTT

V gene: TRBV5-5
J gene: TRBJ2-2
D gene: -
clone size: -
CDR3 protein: CASSPTDGNTGELFF
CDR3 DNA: TGTGCCAGCAGCCCCACGGACGGGAACACCGGGGAGCTGTTTTTT

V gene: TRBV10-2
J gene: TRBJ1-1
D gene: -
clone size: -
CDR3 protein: CASSVSGRTEAFF
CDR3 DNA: TGCGCCAGCAGTGTTTCGGGACGTACTGAAGCTTTCTTT

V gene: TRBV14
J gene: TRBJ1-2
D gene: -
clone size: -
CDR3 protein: CASSHISGQWGGYTF
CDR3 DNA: TGTGCCAGCAGCCATATCTCCGGACAATGGGGAGGCTACACCTTC

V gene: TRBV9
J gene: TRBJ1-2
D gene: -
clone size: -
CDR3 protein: CASSNRAGNYGYTF
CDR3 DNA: TGTGCCAGCAGCAACAGGGCGGGTAACTATGGCTACACCTTC

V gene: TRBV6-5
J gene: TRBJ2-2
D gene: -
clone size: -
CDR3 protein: CASSYSWGLDTGELFF
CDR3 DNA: TGTGCCAGCAGTTACTCATGGGGACTCGACACCGGGGAGCTGTTTTTT

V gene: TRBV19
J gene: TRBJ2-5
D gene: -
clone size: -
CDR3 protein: CASTERGVKETQYF
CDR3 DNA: TGTGCCAGTACTGAGAGGGGCGTTAAAGAGACCCAGTACTTC

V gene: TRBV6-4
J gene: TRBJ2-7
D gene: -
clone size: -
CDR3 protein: CASSTQKYEQYF
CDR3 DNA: TGTGCCAGCAGCACTCAGAAGTACGAGCAGTACTTC

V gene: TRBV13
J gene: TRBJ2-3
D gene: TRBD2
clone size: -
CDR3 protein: CASSLRSSGIDTQYF
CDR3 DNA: TGTGCCAGCAGCTTAAGGTCTAGCGGGATAGATACGCAGTATTTT

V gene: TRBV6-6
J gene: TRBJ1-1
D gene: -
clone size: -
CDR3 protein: CASSRGDTEAFF
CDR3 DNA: TGTGCCAGCAGTAGAGGGGACACTGAAGCTTTCTTT

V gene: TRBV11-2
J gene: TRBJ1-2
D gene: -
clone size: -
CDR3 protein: CASAEGYGYTF
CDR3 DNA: TGTGCCAGCGCTGAGGGCTATGGCTACACCTTC

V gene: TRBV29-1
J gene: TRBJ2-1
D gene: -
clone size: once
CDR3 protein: CSVETPAGEQFF
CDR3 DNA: TGCAGCGTTGAGACCCCGGCCGGTGAGCAGTTCTTC

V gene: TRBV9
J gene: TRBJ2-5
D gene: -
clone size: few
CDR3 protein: CASSYGDSQETQYF
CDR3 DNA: TGTGCCAGCAGCTATGGAGACAGTCAAGAGACCCAGTACTTC

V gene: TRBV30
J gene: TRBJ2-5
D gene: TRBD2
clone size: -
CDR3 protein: CAWSGGAGGETQYF
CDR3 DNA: TGTGCCTGGAGTGGCGGGGCCGGGGGGGAGACCCAGTACTTC

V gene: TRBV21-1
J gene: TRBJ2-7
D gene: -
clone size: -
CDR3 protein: CASRQGWDEQYF
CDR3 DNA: TGTGCCAGCAGACAGGGGTGGGACGAGCAGTACTTC

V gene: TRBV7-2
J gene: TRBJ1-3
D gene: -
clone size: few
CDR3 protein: CASSLSSGARGNTIYF
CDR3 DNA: TGTGCCAGCAGCCTTTCCTCGGGGGCGAGGGGAAACACCATATATTTT

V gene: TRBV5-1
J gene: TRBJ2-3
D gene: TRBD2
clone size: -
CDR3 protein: CASSLESGGANTDTQYF
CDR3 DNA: TGCGCCAGCAGCTTGGAAAGCGGGGGGGCCAACACAGATACGCAGTATTTT

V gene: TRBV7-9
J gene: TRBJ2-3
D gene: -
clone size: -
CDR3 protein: CATMGPADTQYF
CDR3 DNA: TGTGCCACCATGGGGCCGGCAGATACGCAGTATTTT

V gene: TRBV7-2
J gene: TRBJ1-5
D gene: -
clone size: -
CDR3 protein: CASSFGYSNQPQHF
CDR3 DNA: TGTGCCAGCAGCTTCGGTTATAGCAATCAGCCCCAGCATTTT

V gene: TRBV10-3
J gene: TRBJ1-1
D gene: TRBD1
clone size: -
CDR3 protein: CAISLDRANTEAFF
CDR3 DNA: TGTGCCATCAGTCTGGACAGGGCGAACACTGAAGCTTTCTTT

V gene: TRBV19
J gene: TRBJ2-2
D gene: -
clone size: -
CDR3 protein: CASQGGTTNTGELFF
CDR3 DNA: TGTGCCAGTCAGGGTGGGACAACAAACACCGGGGAGCTGTTTTTT

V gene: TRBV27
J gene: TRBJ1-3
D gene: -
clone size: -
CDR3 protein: CASSSDTSSGNTIYF
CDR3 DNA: TGTGCCAGCAGTTCGGACACCAGCTCTGGAAACACCATATATTTT

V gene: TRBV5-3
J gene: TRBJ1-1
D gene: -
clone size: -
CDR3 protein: CARSELLGGQPHTEAFF
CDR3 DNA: TGTGCCAGAAGCGAGTTGCTCGGGGGGCAGCCGCACACTGAAGCTTTCTTT

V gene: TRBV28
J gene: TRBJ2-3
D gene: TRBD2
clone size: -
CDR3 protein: CASSLAGEGSDTQYF
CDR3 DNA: TGTGCCAGCAGTTTGGCGGGAGAAGGATCAGATACGCAGTATTTT

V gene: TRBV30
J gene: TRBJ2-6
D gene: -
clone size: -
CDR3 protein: CAWSGSPSVLTF
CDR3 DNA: TGTGCCTGGAGTGGGTCCCCGAGCGTCCTGACTTTC

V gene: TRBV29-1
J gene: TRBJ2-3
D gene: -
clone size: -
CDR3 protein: CSVRGEDRDTQYF
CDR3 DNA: TGCAGCGTGAGAGGGGAGGACAGGGATACGCAGTATTTT

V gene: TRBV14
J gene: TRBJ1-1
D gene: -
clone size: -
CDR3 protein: CASSLRAGNTEAFF
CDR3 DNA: TGTGCCAGCAGCCTTCGAGCGGGCAACACTGAAGCTTTCTTT

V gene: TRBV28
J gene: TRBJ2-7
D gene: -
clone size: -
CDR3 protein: CASSKGPTYEQYF
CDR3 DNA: TGTGCCAGCAGCAAAGGACCCACCTACGAGCAGTACTTC

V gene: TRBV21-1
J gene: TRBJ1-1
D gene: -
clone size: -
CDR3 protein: CASSKGKQPMNTEAFF
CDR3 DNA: TGTGCCAGCAGCAAAGGAAAACAGCCCATGAACACTGAAGCTTTCTTT

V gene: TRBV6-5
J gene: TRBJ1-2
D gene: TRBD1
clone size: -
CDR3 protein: CAVGTGGLGGYTF
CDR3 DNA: TGTGCCGTTGGGACAGGGGGATTGGGTGGCTACACCTTC

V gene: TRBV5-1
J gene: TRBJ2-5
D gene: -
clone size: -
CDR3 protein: CASRSSGTQETQYF
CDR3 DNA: TGCGCCAGCAGGTCATCCGGGACTCAAGAGACCCAGTACTTC

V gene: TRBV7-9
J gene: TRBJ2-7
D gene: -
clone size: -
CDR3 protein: CASSKPGQGKYEQYF
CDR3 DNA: TGTGCCAGCAGTAAACCGGGCCAGGGGAAGTACGAGCAGTACTTC

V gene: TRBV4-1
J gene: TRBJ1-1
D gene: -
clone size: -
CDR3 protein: CASSQGQNTDMNTEAFF
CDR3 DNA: TGCGCCAGCAGCCAAGGGCAGAATACGGACATGAACACTGAAGCTTTCTTT

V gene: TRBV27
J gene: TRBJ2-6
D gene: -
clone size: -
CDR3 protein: CASSSTLSSGANVLTF
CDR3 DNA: TGTGCCAGCAGTTCTACTCTCAGCTCTGGGGCCAACGTCCTGACTTTC

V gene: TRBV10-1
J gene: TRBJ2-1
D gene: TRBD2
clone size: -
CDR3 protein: CASSQTSGSYNEQFF
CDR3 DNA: TGCGCCAGCAGCCAGACTAGCGGCTCATACAATGAGCAGTTCTTC

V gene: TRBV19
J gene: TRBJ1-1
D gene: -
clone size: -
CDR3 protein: CASSFGQRFTEAFF
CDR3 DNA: TGTGCCAGTAGTTTTGGACAGAGATTCACTGAAGCTTTCTTT

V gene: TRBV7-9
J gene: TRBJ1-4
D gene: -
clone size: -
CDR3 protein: CASSQPQRGEKLFF
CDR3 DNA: TGTGCCAGCAGCCAACCCCAGAGGGGCGAAAAACTGTTTTTT

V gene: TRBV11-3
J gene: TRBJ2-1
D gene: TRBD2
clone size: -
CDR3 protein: CASSRGLAGMSSYNEQFF
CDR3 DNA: TGTGCCAGCAGCCGGGGACTAGCGGGGATGAGCTCCTACAATGAGCAGTTCTTC

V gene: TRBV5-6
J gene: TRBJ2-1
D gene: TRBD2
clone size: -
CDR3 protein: CASSFGSGSYEQFF
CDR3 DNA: TGTGCCAGCAGCTTTGGTAGCGGGAGTTATGAGCAGTTCTTC

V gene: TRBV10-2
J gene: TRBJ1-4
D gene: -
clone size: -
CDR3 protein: CASSVAGNEKLFF
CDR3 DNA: TGCGCCAGCAGTGTTGCAGGGAATGAAAAACTGTTTTTT

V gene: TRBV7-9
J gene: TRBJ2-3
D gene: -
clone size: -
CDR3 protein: CASSLDGTTTDTQYF
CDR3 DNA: TGTGCCAGCAGCTTAGACGGGACAACCACAGATACGCAGTATTTT